This is a list of T cell receptor beta chains from one sample in a study of T cell repertoires in cytomegalovirus infection. One entry per CDR3 protein, called by TCRdb with MiXCR from the reads. The sample records some 440,000 distinct CDR3 sequences, roughly 30% being singletons. Sequencing was carried out using PBMCs. Source of these receptors: a human donor in good health (CMV status not recorded). Some clones in this sample may be carry-over from other donors' samples. Each CDR3 is given with its conserved first and last residue. A D gene is named only where the DNA matches it firmly. Clone size is stated in some rows and not others, as once, few, many or a class when expanded.

V gene	D gene	J gene	clone size	CDR3 protein	CDR3 DNA
TRBV7-2	TRBD2	TRBJ2-1	-	CASSLRQRLAGGRSYNEQFF	TGTGCCAGCAGCTTACGGCAACGACTAGCGGGGGGTCGTTCCTACAATGAGCAGTTCTTC
TRBV27	-	TRBJ1-1	once	CASSSYREAEAFF	TGTGCCAGCAGTAGTTACAGGGAGGCTGAAGCTTTCTTT
TRBV13	-	TRBJ2-1	-	CASSFTTGAKDEQFF	TGTGCCAGCAGCTTTACAACGGGGGCGAAAGATGAGCAGTTCTTC
TRBV7-8	-	TRBJ1-6	few	CASSLSMVGSSYNSPLHF	TGTGCCAGCAGCTTAAGTATGGTCGGCAGCTCCTATAATTCACCCCTCCACTTT
TRBV20-1	TRBD1	TRBJ1-5	-	CSASSLGARTGGVGQPQHF	TGCAGTGCTAGCTCTCTGGGGGCTCGGACAGGGGGCGTGGGTCAGCCCCAGCATTTT
TRBV20-1	-	TRBJ2-7	many	CSARGGGQPYEQYF	TGCAGTGCTAGGGGGGGGGGCCAACCCTACGAGCAGTACTTC
TRBV6-6	TRBD2	TRBJ2-7	-	CATQRGLHYEKSF	TGTGCCACTCAGCGGGGCCTACACTACGAGAAGTCCTTC
TRBV7-2	-	TRBJ1-6	-	CASSTPNSPLPF	TGTGCCAGCAGCACCCCCAATTCACCCCTCCCCTTT
TRBV29-1	TRBD2	TRBJ2-1	few	CSGRQAGGVYNEQFF	TGCAGCGGTAGACAGGCGGGAGGGGTCTACAATGAGCAGTTCTTC
TRBV18	-	TRBJ1-3	few	CASSPRAEGNTIYF	TGTGCCAGCTCACCACGGGCGGAAGGAAACACCATATATTTT
TRBV7-3	TRBD2	TRBJ2-1	many	CASSLIAGGPHEQFF	TGTGCCAGCAGCTTAATAGCGGGGGGGCCCCATGAGCAGTTCTTC
TRBV20-1	TRBD2	TRBJ2-3	-	CSASSSGGAGDTQYF	TGCAGTGCTAGTAGTAGCGGGGGGGCCGGAGATACGCAGTATTTT
TRBV10-1	-	TRBJ1-1	-	CASSESTGAGEAFF	TGCGCCAGCAGTGAATCAACGGGGGCAGGTGAAGCTTTCTTT
TRBV6-6	-	TRBJ2-7	few	CASSPGQRYEQYF	TGTGCCAGCAGTCCTGGACAGCGCTACGAGCAGTACTTC
TRBV5-1	TRBD2	TRBJ2-1	few	CASSLARAGGYNEQFF	TGCGCCAGCAGCTTGGCCCGTGCGGGGGGGTACAATGAGCAGTTCTTC
TRBV6-2/TRBV6-3	-	TRBJ2-5	few	CASSYSIETQYF	TGTGCCAGCAGTTACTCGATAGAGACCCAGTACTTC
TRBV20-1	TRBD1	TRBJ2-7	many	CSAVRDRGLGEQYF	TGCAGTGCTGTCCGGGACAGGGGGCTCGGGGAGCAGTACTTC
TRBV6-8	-	TRBJ1-5	-	CASSDQGTLYSNQPQHF	TGTGCCAGCAGTGACCAGGGAACCCTATATAGCAATCAGCCCCAGCATTTT
TRBV27	-	TRBJ1-1	many	CASFPGHENTEAFF	TGTGCCAGCTTCCCAGGGCATGAGAACACTGAAGCTTTCTTT
TRBV29-1	TRBD2	TRBJ2-1	few	CSACSGGNSNEQFF	TGCAGCGCCTGCAGCGGGGGTAACTCCAATGAGCAGTTCTTC
TRBV12-3/TRBV12-4	-	TRBJ2-5	-	CARSFGQGGTQYF	TGTGCCAGAAGTTTTGGGCAGGGTGGGACCCAGTACTTC
TRBV20-1	-	TRBJ1-1	few	CSARQGSTEAFF	TGCAGTGCTAGACAGGGATCCACTGAAGCTTTCTTT
TRBV6-6	TRBD1	TRBJ2-7	few	CASSYAGQVGGEQYF	TGTGCCAGCAGTTACGCGGGACAGGTGGGAGGAGAGCAGTACTTC
TRBV11-1	-	TRBJ1-2	-	CASSLGRGNYGYTF	TGTGCCAGCAGCTTAGGCCGGGGAAACTATGGCTACACCTTC
TRBV27	TRBD2	TRBJ2-3	few	CASSLRGGVADTQYF	TGTGCCAGCAGTTTGAGGGGAGGGGTGGCAGATACGCAGTATTTT
TRBV2	-	TRBJ2-7	-	CASSDRGVYEQYF	TGTGCCAGCAGTGATCGGGGTGTCTACGAGCAGTACTTC
TRBV7-2	-	TRBJ1-3	many	CASSLAASGGSGNTIYF	TGTGCCAGCAGCTTAGCTGCGTCGGGGGGCTCTGGAAACACCATATATTTT
TRBV14	TRBD1	TRBJ1-2	few	CASSPDRNYNYGYTF	TGTGCCAGCAGCCCGGACAGGAACTACAACTATGGCTACACCTTC
TRBV20-1	-	TRBJ1-2	few	CSAPPRSNGYTF	TGCAGTGCTCCCCCCCGATCCAATGGCTACACCTTC
TRBV29-1	-	TRBJ2-5	few	CSVEPGTHQETQYF	TGCAGCGTTGAACCGGGGACTCATCAAGAGACCCAGTACTTC
TRBV12-5	-	TRBJ1-2	-	CASGSLSDMGGYTF	TGTGCTAGTGGTTCGCTCTCGGACATGGGGGGCTACACCTTC
TRBV11-2	-	TRBJ1-1	few	CASSFSGGMNTEAFF	TGTGCCAGCAGCTTTAGCGGGGGGATGAACACTGAAGCTTTCTTT
TRBV6-5	-	TRBJ1-4	-	CASSLARGRTNEKLFF	TGTGCCAGCAGTTTAGCCCGGGGACGGACTAATGAAAAACTGTTTTTT
TRBV4-2	-	TRBJ2-2	-	CASSLRDSSGELFF	TGTGCCAGCAGCCTAAGAGACAGTAGTGGGGAGCTGTTTTTT
TRBV6-1	-	TRBJ2-7	-	CASSADRSSYEQYF	TGTGCCAGCAGTGCCGACAGGAGCTCCTACGAGCAGTACTTC
TRBV6-2/TRBV6-3	-	TRBJ2-7	-	CASSPRRGGNYEQYF	TGTGCCAGCAGCCCACGGAGGGGCGGGAACTACGAGCAGTACTTC
TRBV24-1	-	TRBJ1-3	few	CATSDSSGNTIYF	TGTGCCACCAGTGACAGTTCTGGAAACACCATATATTTT
TRBV12-3/TRBV12-4	TRBD1	TRBJ2-7	-	CASNRGPGEQYF	TGTGCCAGCAACAGGGGACCGGGGGAGCAGTACTTC
TRBV5-4	-	TRBJ1-1	few	CASSLGSGDWGHTEAFF	TGTGCCAGCAGCTTGGGATCCGGGGATTGGGGGCACACTGAAGCTTTCTTT
TRBV5-1	TRBD2	TRBJ2-5	-	CASSSSPSGGETQYF	TGCGCCAGCAGCTCGAGTCCTAGCGGGGGGGAGACCCAGTACTTC
TRBV7-9	-	TRBJ1-1	-	CASRGSNTEAFF	TGTGCTTCGCGGGGATCGAACACTGAAGCTTTCTTT
TRBV5-1	-	TRBJ1-2	few	CASSLQGSSGYTF	TGCGCCAGCAGCTTGCAGGGATCAAGTGGCTACACCTTC
TRBV27	-	TRBJ2-6	-	CASSPREGSSSGANVLTF	TGTGCCAGCAGTCCCCGGGAAGGGTCTAGCTCTGGGGCCAACGTCCTGACTTTC
TRBV4-2	-	TRBJ2-1	-	CASSQRRTVIYNEQFF	TGTGCCAGCAGCCAAAGGAGGACAGTCATCTACAATGAGCAGTTCTTC
TRBV29-1	-	TRBJ2-5	-	CSVEVDWGATQYF	TGCAGCGTTGAAGTAGACTGGGGTGCTACCCAGTACTTC
TRBV10-1	-	TRBJ2-7	few	CASARGSDYEQYF	TGCGCCAGCGCACGGGGGTCGGACTACGAGCAGTACTTC
TRBV27	TRBD1	TRBJ1-1	-	CASSGTGGRGAEAFF	TGTGCCAGCAGTGGGACAGGGGGCCGAGGCGCTGAAGCTTTCTTT
TRBV3-1	-	TRBJ2-2	-	CASSQDTTKPNTGELFF	TGTGCCAGCAGCCAAGATACGACCAAACCGAACACCGGGGAGCTGTTTTTT
TRBV12-3/TRBV12-4	-	TRBJ2-7	many	CASSLPRVSYEQYF	TGTGCCAGCAGTTTGCCCCGAGTCTCCTACGAGCAGTACTTC
TRBV6-6	-	TRBJ2-7	few	CASSIGWGEQYF	TGTGCCAGCAGTATAGGGTGGGGCGAGCAGTACTTC
TRBV7-9	-	TRBJ2-7	few	CASSLVFGTYEQYF	TGTGCCAGCAGCTTAGTGTTTGGTACCTACGAGCAGTACTTC
TRBV7-8	-	TRBJ1-1	once	CASSLGADMNTEAFF	TGTGCCAGCAGCTTAGGCGCGGATATGAACACTGAAGCTTTCTTT
TRBV7-3	-	TRBJ2-2	-	CASSLSYREAGELFF	TGTGCCAGCAGCTTAAGTTACAGGGAGGCCGGGGAGCTGTTTTTT